The 29 T cell receptor beta chains below were found in one sample sequenced in a study of OX40 agonist ivuxolimab in advanced cancers. Assay used: immunoSEQ multiplex PCR; TCRdb lists only in-frame clones, some missing. The repertoire consists of just under 100,000 clones, with approximately 94% occurring once and the leading ten covering around 0.18%. The sample here was CD4+ or CD8+ T cells sorted from blood, taken in a trial of the OX40 agonist ivuxolimab. The receptors were sampled from an adult with an advanced solid tumor such as melanoma, head and neck, liver or kidney cancer.

The chain uses TRBV9 and TRBJ1-1; 8 bases map to TRBD1. The CDR3 totals 16 residues. Germline trimming cut 3 bases from V and 5 bases from J; bases unmatched to any gene: 12. Germline V CDR1 and CDR2: SGDLS, YYNGEE. Here the CDR3 reads CASSGGTGQGKTEAFF. CDR3 in DNA: TGTGCCAGCAGCGGAGGGACCGGACAGGGAAAAACTGAAGCTTTCTTT.

The chain joins TRBV28 to TRBJ2-1; 9 positions agree with TRBD2. V shed 6 bases, J shed 5 bases, and the junction held 11 bases outside the gene matches. The CDR3 is 16 amino acids. Germline CDR1 is MDHEN and CDR2 is SYDVKM. CDR3 sequence: CASSIRSGRGHNEQFF. The CDR3 DNA reads as TGTGCCAGCAGCATTCGTAGCGGGAGAGGACACAATGAGCAGTTCTTC.

V gene TRBV5-8 combines with J gene TRBJ2-2; either TRBD1 or TRBD2 may fit D (5 bases each). The CDR3 consists of 17 residues. The germline V gene encodes CDR1 SGHTS and CDR2 YDEGEE. The germline V and J ends were trimmed by 4 bases and 1 base, with 17 bases remaining between them. The CDR3 DNA sequence: TGTGCCAGCAGCCCGATGTCCGGGACCCAGAACACCGGGGAGCTGTTTTTT. This gives the protein CASSPMSGTQNTGELFF.

This clone showed up just once. The V gene is TRBV18, the J gene TRBJ1-2; D might be TRBD1 (5 bases). Looked up from germline, CDR1 is KGHSH and CDR2 is LQKENI. The CDR3 length is 14 residues. Trimming took 3 bases from V and 6 from J, leaving 14 bases between them. The CDR3 DNA reads TGTGCCAGCTCACCGTCCGAGGGGAAGAATGGCTACACCTTC. The encoded protein is CASSPSEGKNGYTF.

The chain couples TRBV10-2 to TRBJ2-7; D tentatively fits TRBD1 or TRBD2 (6 bases each). Germline values: CDR1 WSHSY, CDR2 SAAADI. Trimming took 6 bases from V and 4 from J, leaving 13 bases between them. CDR3 length: 13 residues. CDR3: CASRRGPPYEQYF. CDR3 DNA: TGCGCCAGCAGACGGGGGCCACCTTACGAGCAGTACTTC.

V usage is TRBV27 and J usage is TRBJ2-7, with a weak D call TRBD1 (6 bases). Trimming shortened V by 4 bases and J by 5 bases, and 18 bases separated the two germline ends. Germline loops: CDR1 MNHEY, CDR2 SMNVEV (reference sequence). The CDR3 has 15 amino acids. The DNA for the CDR3 is TGTGCCAGCAGTTACAGGGTGCAGGTACTCCACGAGCAGTACTTC. Its protein product is CASSYRVQVLHEQYF.

The chain couples TRBV9 to TRBJ2-1, with 7 positions matching TRBD1. The germline gives CDR1 SGDLS, CDR2 YYNGEE. Trimming at V came to 3 bases and at J to 9 bases, leaving 6 bases not matched to a gene. The length of the CDR3 is 13 residues. This CDR3 is CASSALNRGEQFF. The DNA of the CDR3 is TGTGCCAGCAGCGCCCTCAACAGGGGTGAGCAGTTCTTC.

This rearrangement joins TRBV6-4 to TRBJ2-1; possibly TRBD2 for D (5 bases). Germline CDR1 and CDR2: MRHNA and SNTAGT. V lost 0 bases and J 9 bases, leaving 9 bases between the germline ends. There are 13 residues in the CDR3. CDR3 protein: CASSDSRGFEQFF. DNA of the CDR3: TGTGCCAGCAGTGACTCGAGAGGGTTTGAGCAGTTCTTC.

The CDR3 here is CASSLGRLLAKNIQYF. The CDR3 DNA reads TGTGCCAGCAGTTTGGGACGGCTACTAGCCAAAAACATTCAGTACTTC. The rearrangement uses TRBV28 and TRBJ2-4; D tentatively fits TRBD1 or TRBD2 (5 bases each). Trimming stripped 3 bases from V and 0 bases from J, with 12 bases between. The CDR3 length is 16 residues. From germline, CDR1 is MDHEN and CDR2 SYDVKM.

The chain has TRBV9 and TRBJ1-1; no clear D. V lost 4 bases and J 0 bases, leaving 7 bases between the germline ends. There are 13 residues in the CDR3. Germline V gene data show CDR1 as SGDLS and CDR2 as YYNGEE. The CDR3 here is CASSSHMNTEAFF. CDR3 DNA sequence: TGTGCCAGCAGCTCACATATGAACACTGAAGCTTTCTTT.

This sequence joins TRBV2 and TRBJ1-5, with TRBD1 identical over 12 bases. The V and J ends lost 5 bases and 7 bases, in that order; junction bases with no gene match: 12. CDR1 is SNHLY, CDR2 FYNNEI, per germline. This CDR3 region has 17 residues. The CDR3: CASSTRGQGAAWQPQHF. DNA of the CDR3: TGTGCCAGCAGTACCCGGGGACAGGGGGCTGCTTGGCAGCCCCAGCATTTT.

The gene calls are TRBV6-6 and TRBJ1-2, with D tentatively TRBD1 (5 bases). Germline CDR1 MNHNY, CDR2 SVGAGI (reference sequence). V dropped 5 bases and J dropped 4 bases, with 14 bases sitting between them. The CDR3 extends over 14 amino acids. The chain's CDR3 is CASSGGTVVYGYTF. The DNA for the CDR3 is TGTGCCAGCAGTGGTGGGACCGTAGTCTATGGCTACACCTTC.

The chain is built from TRBV7-9 and TRBJ2-3; 8 bases match TRBD2. The germline V gene encodes CDR1 SEHNR and CDR2 FQNEAQ (reference sequence). The CDR3 length is 17 residues. V dropped 0 bases and J dropped 0; count of bases not matched to a gene: 5. CDR3 sequence (DNA): TGTGCCAGCAGCTTAGCGTTAGCGGGGACTAGCACAGATACGCAGTATTTT. It specifies CASSLALAGTSTDTQYF. The whole variable domain, remainder taken from reference TRBV7-9 and TRBJ2-3, is DTGVSQNPRHKITKRGQNVTFRCDPISEHNRLYWYRQTLGQGPEFLTYFQNEAQLEKSRLLSDRFSAERPKGSFSTLEIQRTEQGDSAMYLCASSLALAGTSTDTQYFGPGTRLTVL.

The J gene is TRBJ2-1, the V gene TRBV9, with D possibly TRBD2 on 6 matching bases. This CDR3 has 15 amino acids. Germline CDR1 SGDLS, CDR2 YYNGEE. V was trimmed by 3 bases and J by 7 bases, leaving 17 bases between them. The CDR3 loop is CASSAPGVRRNEQFF. The CDR3 DNA reads as TGTGCCAGCAGCGCCCCGGGGGTACGGAGGAATGAGCAGTTCTTC.

CDR3 bases: TGTGCCAGTGGGGGCCGACAGGGCGTCTCTGGAAACACCATATATTTT. It translates to CASGGRQGVSGNTIYF. V is TRBV19 and J is TRBJ1-3; 7 bases align to TRBD1. The CDR3 covers 16 residues. V lost 8 bases, J lost 0 bases, and 10 bases stayed unmatched. Germline V lookup: CDR1 LNHDA, CDR2 SQIVND (reference sequence).

This clone came up once. Sequence at one end of the junction differs from germline and may be a read error. The chain uses TRBV28 and TRBJ2-3, with 8 bases matching TRBD2. CDR3 length: 12 amino acids. Germline V gene lookup returns CDR1 MDHEN and CDR2 SYDVKM. This CDR3 reads CASSLWAGGPTF. The CDR3 nucleotides read TGTGCCAGCAGTTTATGGGCGGGAGGACCCACTTTT. The variable domain in full, with the rest retrieved from reference TRBV28 and TRBJ2-3, is DVKVTQSSRYLVKRTGEKVFLECVQDMDHENMFWYRQDPGLGLRLIYFSYDVKMKEKGDIPEGYSVSREKKERFSLILESASTNQTSMYLCASSLWAGGPTFGPGTRLTVL.

The rearrangement links TRBV6-1 to TRBJ1-5, with 8 bases fitting TRBD1. V was pared by 3 bases and J by 6 bases, with 10 bases of the junction left unmatched. CDR1 is MNHNS, CDR2 SASEGT, per germline. The CDR3 is 16 residues long. CDR3 DNA sequence: TGTGCCAGCAGTGACGGACAGGGACTTTGGGGTCAGCCCCAGCATTTT. This codes for CASSDGQGLWGQPQHF.

The gene calls are TRBV18 and TRBJ1-3; 7 bases agree with TRBD1. This CDR3 comprises 15 residues. With V trimmed by 2 bases and J by 4 bases, 5 bases remained unmatched. CDR1 and CDR2 (germline): KGHSH, LQKENI. In DNA form, the CDR3 reads TGTGCCAGCTCACCATACGGGACAGAGGGAAACACCATATATTTT. Amino acid sequence: CASSPYGTEGNTIYF.

The CDR3: CASSFLAGGQGGATDTQYF. CDR3 DNA: TGTGCCAGCAGTTTCCTAGCGGGGGGCCAGGGGGGCGCCACAGATACGCAGTATTTT. The chain couples TRBV27 to TRBJ2-3; 11 bases fit TRBD2. Trimming removed 3 bases from V and 2 bases from J; junction bases left unmatched: 13. Germline CDR1 is MNHEY and CDR2 is SMNVEV (reference sequence). The CDR3 has 19 residues.

This chain uses TRBV10-3 with TRBJ2-5; D gene uncertain. V lost 3 bases and J lost 5, with 16 bases in between. The germline V gene has CDR1 ENHRY and CDR2 SYGVKD. CDR3 length: 15 residues. The CDR3: CAISEIGIGRETQYF. The CDR3 bases are TGTGCCATCAGTGAAATAGGGATTGGAAGGGAGACCCAGTACTTC.

The chain has TRBV14 and TRBJ2-1; D uncertain. CDR1 SGHDN and CDR2 FVKESK come from the germline V gene. Trimming pared 4 bases from V and 12 bases from J, leaving 25 bases between. CDR3 length equals 16 residues. The CDR3, as DNA: TGTGCCAGCAGCCGGAACATCCGACTCCCGGCCGCCGGGCAGTTCTTC. It codes for CASSRNIRLPAAGQFF.

The V and J genes are TRBV4-2 and TRBJ1-1, with D tentatively TRBD1 (5 bases). V was trimmed by 4 bases and J by 2 bases, leaving 17 bases between them. The germline V gene has CDR1 LGHNA and CDR2 YNFKEQ. The CDR3 length is 16 residues. CDR3 DNA: TGTGCCAGCAGCCGGAACCAAGGGGACCTCAACACTGAAGCTTTCTTT. Amino acid sequence: CASSRNQGDLNTEAFF.

V usage is TRBV7-9 and J usage is TRBJ1-2; weak D call: TRBD1 (5 bases). The CDR3 runs 13 residues. With 6 bases removed from V and 8 bases from J, the gap between germline ends came to 16 bases. Per the germline V gene, CDR1 is SEHNR and CDR2 is FQNEAQ (reference sequence). CDR3 in amino acids: CASSWDRFRGYTF. The CDR3 DNA follows: TGTGCCAGCAGTTGGGACCGATTTCGCGGCTACACCTTC.

The V gene is TRBV19, the J gene TRBJ2-3, with D unresolved. CDR1 and CDR2 from the germline V gene are LNHDA and SQIVND (reference sequence). The CDR3 has 12 residues. Trimming cost V 3 bases and J 5 bases, with 6 bases left between them. CDR3 sequence: CASSISGDTQYF. In DNA form, the CDR3 reads TGTGCCAGTAGTATTTCGGGAGATACGCAGTATTTT. The whole variable domain, remainder taken from reference TRBV19 and TRBJ2-3, is DGGITQSPKYLFRKEGQNVTLSCEQNLNHDAMYWYRQDPGQGLRLIYYSQIVNDFQKGDIAEGYSVSREKKESFPLTVTSAQKNPTAFYLCASSISGDTQYFGPGTRLTVL.

The genes are TRBV9 and TRBJ1-5, with no clear D. Germline V gene data show CDR1 as SGDLS and CDR2 as YYNGEE. This CDR3 is built from 16 residues. V shed 0 bases and J shed 1 base, with 11 bases lying between them. The CDR3 DNA reads TGTGCCAGCAGCGTAGGACCCCAGAGGAGCAATCAGCCCCAGCATTTT. The encoded protein is CASSVGPQRSNQPQHF.

The chain recombines TRBV14 with TRBJ2-3; no clear D gene. CDR1 and CDR2 from the germline V gene are SGHDN and FVKESK. V lost 1 base and J lost 2, with 7 bases in between. This CDR3 is built from 14 residues. The CDR3 bases are TGTGCCAGCAGCCAAGGGACGGTCACAGATACGCAGTATTTT. This translates into CASSQGTVTDTQYF.

The rearrangement links TRBV7-9 to TRBJ1-2, with D unresolved. CDR1 is SEHNR and CDR2 is FQNEAQ in the germline V gene (reference sequence). V gave up 5 bases and J gave up 0 bases, with 16 bases separating them. This CDR3 is 16 amino acids long. Here the CDR3 reads CASSRMRAQTNYGYTF. In DNA, the CDR3 is TGTGCCAGCAGCCGCATGAGGGCCCAGACTAACTATGGCTACACCTTC.

This clone was counted only a few times. V and J are TRBV5-4 and TRBJ2-3; D might be TRBD2 (6 bases). The V end lost 3 bases, the J end lost 11 bases, and 13 bases lay between the germline ends. This CDR3 spans 12 amino acids. CDR1 SGHNT and CDR2 YYREEE come from the germline V gene (reference sequence). In DNA form, the CDR3 reads TGTGCCAGCAGCTCCCGGGACTCAGGGCAGTATTTT. Translating gives CASSSRDSGQYF.

This chain uses TRBV18 with TRBJ2-1; 9 bases line up with TRBD2. V lost 0 bases, J lost 9 bases, and 12 bases stayed unmatched. The germline V gene has CDR1 KGHSH and CDR2 LQKENI. The CDR3 extends over 17 amino acids. The CDR3 is CASSPPRVAGAEIEQFF. CDR3 nucleotide sequence: TGTGCCAGCTCACCACCGAGAGTAGCGGGAGCAGAGATTGAGCAGTTCTTC.